This T cell receptor (beta chain) was sequenced in a study of OX40 agonist ivuxolimab in advanced cancers. Method: immunoSEQ multiplex PCR; TCRdb's copy keeps in-frame clones and lacks some. The sample yields 45,000 to 60,000 clones, 90% to 95% seen once. The CDR3 totals 16 residues. V shed 2 bases, J shed 7 bases, and the junction held 10 bases outside the gene matches. The germline V gene encodes CDR1 SGHTS and CDR2 YDEGEE. The chain has TRBV5-8 and TRBJ1-4; 8 bases agree with TRBD1. The sequencing here drew on CD4+ or CD8+ T cells sorted from blood, taken in a trial of the OX40 agonist ivuxolimab. This TCR was recovered from an adult with an advanced solid tumor such as melanoma, head and neck, liver or kidney cancer. The CDR3 sequence: CASSFYRTGNSEKLFF. Here the CDR3 DNA reads TGTGCCAGCAGCTTTTATCGGACAGGGAACAGTGAAAAACTGTTTTTT. Together with reference TRBV5-8 and TRBJ1-4, the CDR3 gives the full variable domain: EAGVTQSPTHLIKTRGQQATLRCSPISGHTSVYWYQQALGLGLQFLLWYDEGEERNRGNFPPRFSGRQFPNYSSELNVNALELEDSALYLCASSFYRTGNSEKLFFGSGTQLSVL.